This T cell receptor beta chain is drawn from a study of OX40 agonist ivuxolimab in advanced cancers. The overall study: There were three patients with partial responses, one having hepatocellular carcinoma and two cutaneous melanoma.

Broader study findings: With doses of 0.1 to 3.0 mg/kg, CD4+ and CD8+ blood T cells had undergone clonal expansion by week 6.

Autoimmune disease history or systemic immunosuppression meant exclusion. The CDR3 is 11 amino acids. The V and J ends lost 7 bases and 4 bases respectively, with 7 bases between them. Germline V gene sequence: CDR1 SEHNR, CDR2 FQNEAQ (reference sequence). Profiled with immunoSEQ multiplex PCR; TCRdb holds only in-frame clones, not every one. The sample consists of around 97,000 clones, 84% of them appearing once. Comments on this clone: Its antigen is not known.

The source of this sequence is an adult with an advanced solid tumor such as melanoma, head and neck, liver or kidney cancer. The sequencing used CD4+ or CD8+ T cells sorted from blood, collected in a trial of the OX40 agonist ivuxolimab. The genes are TRBV7-9 and TRBJ1-1, with a weak D call TRBD1 (5 bases). Written as DNA, the CDR3 is TGTGCCAGCACGAGGGGCACTGAAGCTTTCTTT. Protein: CASTRGTEAFF.